These T cell receptor beta chains were read from a single sample in a study of cytomegalovirus exposure and HLA in healthy donors. The table came from immunoSEQ multiplex PCR; TCRdb's copy has only in-frame clones and leaves some out. This table holds approximately 190,000 clones, around 84% found once. The sequenced sample was PBMCs. The receptor source for this set is a man aged 18 to 35 in good health and CMV-seropositive. CDR3s leave out the opening cysteine and the closing phenylalanine or tryptophan.

v_call cdr3_aa
TRBV5-6 ASSDYREPNEKLF
TRBV29-1 SVEGREGGYEQY
TRBV6-6 ASNQDRAGRQQY
TRBV28 ASSFRDNPSTDTQY
TRBV27 ASSPVLPGGSGANVLT
TRBV6-1 ASRTGTTNEKLF
TRBV5-1 ASSPEGTSSYEQY
TRBV28 ASRGLTGGSYNEQF
TRBV5-1 ASSLARVDEAF
TRBV4-1 ASSQDVAAEQF
TRBV15 ATSRDLRGTGGLGQY